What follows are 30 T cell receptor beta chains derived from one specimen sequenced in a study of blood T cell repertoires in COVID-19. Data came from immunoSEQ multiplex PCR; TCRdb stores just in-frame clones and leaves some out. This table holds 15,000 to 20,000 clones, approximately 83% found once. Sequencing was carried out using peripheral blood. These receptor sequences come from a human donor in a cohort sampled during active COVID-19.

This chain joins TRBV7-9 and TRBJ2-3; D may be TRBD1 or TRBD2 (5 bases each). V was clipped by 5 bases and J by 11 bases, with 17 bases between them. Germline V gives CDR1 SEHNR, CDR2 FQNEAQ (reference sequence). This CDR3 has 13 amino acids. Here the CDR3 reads CASSRDGVTQQYF. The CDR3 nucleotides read TGTGCCAGCAGCAGGGACGGAGTAACGCAGCAGTATTTT. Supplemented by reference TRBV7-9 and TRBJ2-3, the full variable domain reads DTGVSQNPRHKITKRGQNVTFRCDPISEHNRLYWYRQTLGQGPEFLTYFQNEAQLEKSRLLSDRFSAERPKGSFSTLEIQRTEQGDSAMYLCASSRDGVTQQYFGPGTRLTVL.

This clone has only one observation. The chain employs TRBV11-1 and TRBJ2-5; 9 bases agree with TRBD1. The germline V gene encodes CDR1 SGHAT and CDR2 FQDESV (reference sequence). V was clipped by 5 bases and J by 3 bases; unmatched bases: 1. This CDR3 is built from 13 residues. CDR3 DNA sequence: TGTGCCAGCAGCAGGGACAGGGAAGAGACCCAGTACTTC. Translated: CASSRDREETQYF.

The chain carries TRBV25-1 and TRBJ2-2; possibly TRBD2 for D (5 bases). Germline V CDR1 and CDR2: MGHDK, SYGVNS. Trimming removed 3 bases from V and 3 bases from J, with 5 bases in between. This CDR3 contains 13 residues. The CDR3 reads CASSERDTGELFF. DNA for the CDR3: TGTGCCAGCAGTGAGCGGGACACCGGGGAGCTGTTTTTT.

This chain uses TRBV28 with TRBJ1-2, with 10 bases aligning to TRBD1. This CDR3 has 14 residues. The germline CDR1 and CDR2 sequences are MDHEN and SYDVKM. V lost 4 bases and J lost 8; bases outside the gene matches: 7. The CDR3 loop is CASSSPGTGDGYTF. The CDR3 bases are TGTGCCAGCAGTTCCCCCGGGACAGGGGACGGCTACACCTTC.

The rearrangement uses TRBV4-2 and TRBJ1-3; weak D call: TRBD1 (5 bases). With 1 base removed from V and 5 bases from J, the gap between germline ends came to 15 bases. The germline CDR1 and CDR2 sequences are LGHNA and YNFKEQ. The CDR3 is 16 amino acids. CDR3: CASSQVTQGGRNTIYF. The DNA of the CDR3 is TGTGCCAGCAGCCAAGTCACCCAGGGCGGCAGAAACACCATATATTTT.

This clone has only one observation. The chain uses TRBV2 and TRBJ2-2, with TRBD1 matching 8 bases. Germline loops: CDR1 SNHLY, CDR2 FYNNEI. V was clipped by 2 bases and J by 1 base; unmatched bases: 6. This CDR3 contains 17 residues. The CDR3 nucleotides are TGTGCCAGCAGTGAACGACCCGGGACAGGGAACACCGGGGAGCTGTTTTTT. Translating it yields CASSERPGTGNTGELFF.

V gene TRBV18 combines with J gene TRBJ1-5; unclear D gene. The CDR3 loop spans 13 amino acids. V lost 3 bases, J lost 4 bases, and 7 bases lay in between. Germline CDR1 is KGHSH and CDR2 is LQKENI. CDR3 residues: CASSPTENQPQHF. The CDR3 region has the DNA TGTGCCAGCTCACCCACAGAGAATCAGCCCCAGCATTTT. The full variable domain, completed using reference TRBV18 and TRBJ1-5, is NAGVMQNPRHLVRRRGQEARLRCSPMKGHSHVYWYRQLPEEGLKFMVYLQKENIIDESGMPKERFSAEFPKEGPSILRIQQVVRGDSAAYFCASSPTENQPQHFGDGTRLSIL.

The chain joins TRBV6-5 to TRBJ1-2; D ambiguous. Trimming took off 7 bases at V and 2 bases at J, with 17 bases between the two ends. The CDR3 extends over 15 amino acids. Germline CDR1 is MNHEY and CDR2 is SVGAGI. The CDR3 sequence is CASTYGRIGNYGYTF. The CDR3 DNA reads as TGTGCCAGCACCTACGGGAGGATTGGCAACTATGGCTACACCTTC.

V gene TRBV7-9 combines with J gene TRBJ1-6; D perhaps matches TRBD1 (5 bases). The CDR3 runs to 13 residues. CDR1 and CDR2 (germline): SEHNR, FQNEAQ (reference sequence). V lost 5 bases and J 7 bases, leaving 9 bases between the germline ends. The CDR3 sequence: CASSIDRNSPLHF. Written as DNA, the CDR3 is TGTGCCAGCAGCATCGACAGAAATTCACCCCTCCACTTT.

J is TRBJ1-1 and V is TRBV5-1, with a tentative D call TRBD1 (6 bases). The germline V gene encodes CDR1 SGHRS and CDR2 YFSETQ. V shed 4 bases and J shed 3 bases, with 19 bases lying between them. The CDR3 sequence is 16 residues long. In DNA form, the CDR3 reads TGCGCCAGCAGCCGGAAGCCGAGGACAGTAGACACTGAAGCTTTCTTT. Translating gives CASSRKPRTVDTEAFF.

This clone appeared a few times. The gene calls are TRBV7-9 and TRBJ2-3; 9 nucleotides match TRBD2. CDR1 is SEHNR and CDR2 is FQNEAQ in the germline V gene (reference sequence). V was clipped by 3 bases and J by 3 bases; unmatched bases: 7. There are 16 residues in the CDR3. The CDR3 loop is CASSFPGGRETDTQYF. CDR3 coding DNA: TGTGCCAGCAGCTTCCCCGGCGGGAGGGAAACAGATACGCAGTATTTT.

In DNA, the CDR3 is TGTGCCAGCAGCTACGGGACTAGCGTCTACGAGCAGTACTTC. As protein: CASSYGTSVYEQYF. V gene TRBV13 combines with J gene TRBJ2-7; 10 nucleotides align to TRBD2. Germline V gene lookup returns CDR1 PRHDT and CDR2 FYEKMQ (reference sequence). The V gene end was trimmed by 4 bases and the J gene end by 3 bases; junction bases not matched to a gene: 3. The CDR3 is 14 amino acids.

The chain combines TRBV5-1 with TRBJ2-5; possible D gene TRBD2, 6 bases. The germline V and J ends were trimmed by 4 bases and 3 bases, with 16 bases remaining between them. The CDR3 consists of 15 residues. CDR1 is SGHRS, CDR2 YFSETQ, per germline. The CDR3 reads CASSGGLLNEETQYF. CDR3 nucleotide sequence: TGCGCCAGCAGCGGGGGACTTTTAAACGAAGAGACCCAGTACTTC. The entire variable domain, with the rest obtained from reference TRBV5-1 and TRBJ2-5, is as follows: KAGVTQTPRYLIKTRGQQVTLSCSPISGHRSVSWYQQTPGQGLQFLFEYFSETQRNKGNFPGRFSGRQFSNSRSEMNVSTLELGDSALYLCASSGGLLNEETQYFGPGTRLLVL.

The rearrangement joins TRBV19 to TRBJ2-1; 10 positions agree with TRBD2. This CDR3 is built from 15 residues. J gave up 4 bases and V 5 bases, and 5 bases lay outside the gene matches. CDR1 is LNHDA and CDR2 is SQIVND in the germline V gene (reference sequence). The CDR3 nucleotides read TGTGCCAGTAGTCTCGGACTAGCGGATTACAATGAGCAGTTCTTC. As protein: CASSLGLADYNEQFF.

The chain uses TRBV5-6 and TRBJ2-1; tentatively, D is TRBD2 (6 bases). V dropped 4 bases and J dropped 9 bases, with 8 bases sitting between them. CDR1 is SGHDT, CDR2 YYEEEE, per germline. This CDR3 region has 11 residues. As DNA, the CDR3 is TGTGCCAGCAGCGTAGCGGTTGAGCAGTTCTTC. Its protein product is CASSVAVEQFF.

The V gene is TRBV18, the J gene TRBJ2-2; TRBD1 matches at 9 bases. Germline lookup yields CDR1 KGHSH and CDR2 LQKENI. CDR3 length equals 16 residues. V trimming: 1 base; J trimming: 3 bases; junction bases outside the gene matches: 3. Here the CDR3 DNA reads TGTGCCAGCTCACCACAACAGGGGGCGTACACCGGGGAGCTGTTTTTT. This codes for CASSPQQGAYTGELFF.

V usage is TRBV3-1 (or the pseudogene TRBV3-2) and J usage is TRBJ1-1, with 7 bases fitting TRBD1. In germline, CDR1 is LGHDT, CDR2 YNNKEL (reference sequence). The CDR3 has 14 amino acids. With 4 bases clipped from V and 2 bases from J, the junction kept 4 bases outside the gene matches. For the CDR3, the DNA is TGTGCCAGCAGCCCACAGGGGTATAACACTGAAGCTTTCTTT. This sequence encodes CASSPQGYNTEAFF.

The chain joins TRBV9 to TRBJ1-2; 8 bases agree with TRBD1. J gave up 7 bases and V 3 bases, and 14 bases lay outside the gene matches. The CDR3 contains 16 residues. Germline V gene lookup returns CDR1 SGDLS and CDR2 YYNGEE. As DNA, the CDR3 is TGTGCCAGCAGCGCCTCCGGGACAGGAGATAGTCGTGGCTACACCTTC. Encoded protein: CASSASGTGDSRGYTF. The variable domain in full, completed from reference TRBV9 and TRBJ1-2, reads DSGVTQTPKHLITATGQRVTLRCSPRSGDLSVYWYQQSLDQGLQFLIQYYNGEERAKGNILERFSAQQFPDLHSELNLSSLELGDSALYFCASSASGTGDSRGYTFGSGTRLTVV.

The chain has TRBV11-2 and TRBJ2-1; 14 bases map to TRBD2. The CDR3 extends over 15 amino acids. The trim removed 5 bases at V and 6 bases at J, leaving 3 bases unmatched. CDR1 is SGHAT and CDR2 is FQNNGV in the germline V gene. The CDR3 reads CASSPGTSGSNEQFF. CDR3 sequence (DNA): TGTGCCAGCAGCCCCGGGACTAGCGGGAGCAATGAGCAGTTCTTC.

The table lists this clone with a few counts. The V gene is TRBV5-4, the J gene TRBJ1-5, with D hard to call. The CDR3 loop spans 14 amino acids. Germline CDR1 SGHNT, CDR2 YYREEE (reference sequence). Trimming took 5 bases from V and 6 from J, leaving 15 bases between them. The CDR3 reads CASSLTPSGQPQHF. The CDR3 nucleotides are TGTGCCAGCAGTCTAACCCCTTCGGGTCAGCCCCAGCATTTT.

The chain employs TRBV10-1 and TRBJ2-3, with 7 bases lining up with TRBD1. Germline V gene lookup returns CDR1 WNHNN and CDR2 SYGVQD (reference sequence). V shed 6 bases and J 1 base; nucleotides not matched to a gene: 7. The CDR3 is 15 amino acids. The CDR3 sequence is CASSDRERGTDTQYF. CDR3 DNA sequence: TGCGCCAGCAGCGACAGGGAGAGGGGCACAGATACGCAGTATTTT.

The CDR3 spells CASGLGGNIQYF. In nucleotides, the CDR3 is TGTGCCAGCGGCCTAGGGGGAAACATTCAGTACTTC. The genes are TRBV6-2 or TRBV6-3 and TRBJ2-4; TRBD1 is a possible D gene (6 bases). Trimming cost V 8 bases and J 6 bases, with 11 bases left between them. From germline, CDR1 is MNHEY and CDR2 SVGEGT. The CDR3 is made up of 12 amino acids.

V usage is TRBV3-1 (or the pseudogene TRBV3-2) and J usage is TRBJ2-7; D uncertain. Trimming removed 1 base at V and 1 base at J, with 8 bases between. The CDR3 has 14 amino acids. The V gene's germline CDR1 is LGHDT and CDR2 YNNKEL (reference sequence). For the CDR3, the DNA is TGTGCCAGCAGCCAAGCTGTTCGGTCCTACGAGCAGTACTTC. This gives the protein CASSQAVRSYEQYF.

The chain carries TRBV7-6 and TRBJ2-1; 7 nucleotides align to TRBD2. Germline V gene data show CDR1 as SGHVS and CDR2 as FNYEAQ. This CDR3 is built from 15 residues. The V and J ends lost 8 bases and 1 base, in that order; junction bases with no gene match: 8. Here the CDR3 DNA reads TGTGCCAGCGGGGGGGAGTTCGGGTCCTACAATGAGCAGTTCTTC. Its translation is CASGGEFGSYNEQFF.

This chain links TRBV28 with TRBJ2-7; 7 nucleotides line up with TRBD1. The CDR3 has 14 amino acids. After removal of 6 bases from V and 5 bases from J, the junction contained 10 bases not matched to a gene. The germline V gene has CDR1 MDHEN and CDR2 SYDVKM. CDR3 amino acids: CASSRDRARDEQYF. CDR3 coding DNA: TGTGCCAGCAGCCGTGACAGGGCCCGGGACGAGCAGTACTTC.

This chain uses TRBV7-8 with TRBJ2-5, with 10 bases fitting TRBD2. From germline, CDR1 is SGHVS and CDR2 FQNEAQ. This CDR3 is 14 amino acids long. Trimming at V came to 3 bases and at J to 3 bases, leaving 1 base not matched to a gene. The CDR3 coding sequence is TGTGCCAGCAGCTTCGGACTAGCGGAAGAGACCCAGTACTTC. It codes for CASSFGLAEETQYF.

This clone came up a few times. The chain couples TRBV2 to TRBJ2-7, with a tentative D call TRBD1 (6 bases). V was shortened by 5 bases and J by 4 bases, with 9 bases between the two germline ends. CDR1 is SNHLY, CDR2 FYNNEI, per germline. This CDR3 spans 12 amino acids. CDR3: CASSLQGYEQYF. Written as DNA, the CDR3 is TGTGCCAGCAGTTTACAGGGTTACGAGCAGTACTTC.

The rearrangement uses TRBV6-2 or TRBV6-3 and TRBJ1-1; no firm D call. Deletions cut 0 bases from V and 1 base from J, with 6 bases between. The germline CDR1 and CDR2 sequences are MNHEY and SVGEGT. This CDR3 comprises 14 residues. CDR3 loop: CASSYSSENTEAFF. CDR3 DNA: TGTGCCAGCAGTTACTCGAGTGAGAACACTGAAGCTTTCTTT.

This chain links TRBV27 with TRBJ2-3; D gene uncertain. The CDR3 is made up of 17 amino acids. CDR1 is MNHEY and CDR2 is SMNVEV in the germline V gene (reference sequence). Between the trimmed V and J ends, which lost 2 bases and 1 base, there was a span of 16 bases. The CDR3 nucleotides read TGTGCCAGCAGTTTAGCAGGATACCTCCCTGGCACAGATACGCAGTATTTT. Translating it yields CASSLAGYLPGTDTQYF.

Written as DNA, the CDR3 is TGTGCCAGCAGCCCGCGCTCCGATGAGCAGTTCTTC. It translates to CASSPRSDEQFF. This chain links TRBV11-1 with TRBJ2-1, with D uncertain. V lost 5 bases, J lost 8 bases, and 10 bases lay in between. Germline V gene lookup returns CDR1 SGHAT and CDR2 FQDESV (reference sequence). The CDR3 is 12 residues long.